This TCR beta chain was identified in a study of tumor-infiltrating lymphocytes in localized non-small cell lung cancer. Study summary: The cohort mixed smokers and never-smokers, several histologies, and some post-neoadjuvant-chemotherapy samples. Study-wide findings and caveats: Tumor T-cell fraction was not associated with recurrence-free survival. Not all patients were TCR sequenced, owing to tissue quantity. Immunotypes IM1 and IM2 had similar TCR-derived T-cell fractions.

Trimming cost V 0 bases and J 0 bases, with 12 bases left between them. This CDR3 is built from 17 residues. Germline CDR1 and CDR2: SGHTA and FQGNSA. A note on this clone: Its target is not known.

The protocol was immunoSEQ multiplex PCR, while the TCRdb copy is restricted to in-frame clones and leaves out a portion. The sample includes tens of thousands of clones, 80% of them seen just once. The receptor was derived from a human donor with non-small cell lung cancer. Input material: lung tumor tissue. The chain is built from TRBV7-2 and TRBJ2-4; D possibly corresponds to TRBD2 (7 bases). CDR3 amino acids: CASSLAGGGLAKNIQYF. DNA for the CDR3: TGTGCCAGCAGCTTAGCAGGGGGAGGGTTAGCCAAAAACATTCAGTACTTC.